This is a list of T cell receptor beta chains from one sample in a study of OX40 agonist ivuxolimab in advanced cancers. Sequenced by immunoSEQ multiplex PCR; TCRdb stores in-frame clones only, minus some. This sample carries roughly 63,000 clones, roughly four fifths of them seen once, and the ten largest clones take roughly 3.2%. Here the sequenced sample was CD4+ or CD8+ T cells sorted from blood, taken in a trial of the OX40 agonist ivuxolimab. These receptors were taken from an adult with an advanced solid tumor such as melanoma, head and neck, liver or kidney cancer. CDR3s include the opening cysteine and the closing phenylalanine or tryptophan. A D gene is named only where the DNA matches it firmly. Size is stated for part of the rows, as once, few or many counts, or as a class when the clone is expanded.

j_call	d_call	clone_size	v_call	cdr3_nt	cdr3_aa
TRBJ2-2	NA	NA	TRBV21-1	TGTGCCAGCAGCGCAGAGTCGAACACCGGGGAGCTGTTTTTT	CASSAESNTGELFF
TRBJ2-5	TRBD2	NA	TRBV7-6	TGTGCCAGCAGCACTAGCGGGGGGGGAGAGACCCAGTACTTC	CASSTSGGGETQYF
TRBJ1-1	TRBD1	NA	TRBV11-2	TGTGCCAGCAGCTCGACAGGGGGGGGAACTGAAGCTTTCTTT	CASSSTGGGTEAFF
TRBJ1-1	NA	NA	TRBV21-1	TGTGCCAGCAGCGGCCGAACAGGGGGCTTTGGGACTGAAGCTTTCTTT	CASSGRTGGFGTEAFF
TRBJ1-5	NA	NA	TRBV15	TGTGCCACGGGTGGGCACTTTGGGGCAGGGCCCAAGCCCCAGCATTTT	CATGGHFGAGPKPQHF
TRBJ1-6	NA	NA	TRBV5-1	TGCGCCAGCAGCTTGGCGAATTCACCCCTCCACTTT	CASSLANSPLHF
TRBJ1-2	NA	NA	TRBV2	TGTGCCAGCAGTGAACAGGACCCTAACTATGGCTACACCTTC	CASSEQDPNYGYTF
TRBJ1-1	NA	NA	TRBV29-1	TGCAGCGTCGGCAGGAACACTGAAGCTTTCTTT	CSVGRNTEAFF
TRBJ1-2	TRBD1	NA	TRBV2	TGTGCCAGCGGACTGACAGGGAACTATGGCTACACCTTC	CASGLTGNYGYTF
TRBJ2-7	NA	NA	TRBV18	TGTGCCAGCTCACCTAGCCAGTACGAGCAGTACTTC	CASSPSQYEQYF
TRBJ2-5	NA	NA	TRBV7-3	TGTGCCAGCAGCTTAGCACTAGTCCCGGAGACCCAGTACTTC	CASSLALVPETQYF
TRBJ2-5	NA	NA	TRBV20-1	TGCAGTGCTGAAGGTATTCGGACCCAGTACTTC	CSAEGIRTQYF
TRBJ2-5	TRBD2	NA	TRBV10-3	TGTGCCATCAGTCCTAGCGGGGGACAAGAGACCCAGTACTTC	CAISPSGGQETQYF
TRBJ1-5	NA	NA	TRBV7-2	TGTGCCAGCAGCTTCGGCGGGCGTCAGCCCCAGCATTTT	CASSFGGRQPQHF
TRBJ2-7	TRBD1	few	TRBV9	TGTGCCAGCAGCGCCACGGGACAGGGATACGAGCAGTACTTC	CASSATGQGYEQYF
TRBJ2-3	NA	once	TRBV11-1	TGTGCCAGCAGCTTAGGAAGCGGTGAACGCACAGATACGCAGTATTTT	CASSLGSGERTDTQYF
TRBJ2-3	TRBD2	NA	TRBV10-3	TGTGCCATCGCCGTCCGGACTAGCGGGGAGAATACGCAGTATTTT	CAIAVRTSGENTQYF
TRBJ2-3	NA	NA	TRBV28	TGTGCCAGCAGTTCAGCCGGCGCAGATACGCAGTATTTT	CASSSAGADTQYF
TRBJ1-1	TRBD1	NA	TRBV9	TGTGCCAGCAGCGTCGGGACAGGGTTTTTCACTGAAGCTTTCTTT	CASSVGTGFFTEAFF
TRBJ2-6	NA	NA	TRBV7-3	TGTGCCAGCAGCATAGGAGCTGGGGCCAACGTCCTGACTTTC	CASSIGAGANVLTF
TRBJ1-1	NA	few	TRBV6-1	TGTGCCAGCGGTAGGACGGGGGCCACTGAAGCTTTCTTT	CASGRTGATEAFF
TRBJ2-7	NA	NA	TRBV18	TGTGCCAGCTCACCCGGGTCGGGGGCATACGAGCAGTACTTC	CASSPGSGAYEQYF
TRBJ2-3	TRBD2	NA	TRBV2	TGTGCCAGCAGTGAACGGGCGGGGGGCGCGGATACGCAGTATTTT	CASSERAGGADTQYF
TRBJ2-5	NA	once	TRBV28	TGTGCCAGCACGAACCAAGAGACCCAGTACTTC	CASTNQETQYF
TRBJ2-1	TRBD1	NA	TRBV7-9	TGTGCCAGCAGCCCATGGGGACAGGGGTTGGAGAATGAGCAGTTCTTC	CASSPWGQGLENEQFF
TRBJ2-3	TRBD2	NA	TRBV2	TGTGCCAGCAGTCCCGCCACCAGCGGGGGGGCCCTTCCTAGCACAGATACGCAGTATTTT	CASSPATSGGALPSTDTQYF
TRBJ2-3	TRBD2	NA	TRBV11-2	TGTGCCAGCAGCCGAGGACTAGTAAGGACAGATACGCAGTATTTT	CASSRGLVRTDTQYF
TRBJ2-3	NA	NA	TRBV19	TGTGCCAGTAGTCGGGGGTGGGCCACAGATACGCAGTATTTT	CASSRGWATDTQYF
TRBJ1-2	NA	NA	TRBV6-5	TGTGCCAGCAGTACTAGGACCCGCGGGGACTATGGCTACACCTTC	CASSTRTRGDYGYTF
TRBJ1-5	TRBD1	NA	TRBV2	TGTGCCAGCATTTCGGGACAGGCGAATCAGCCCCAGCATTTT	CASISGQANQPQHF
TRBJ2-5	NA	NA	TRBV7-6	TGTGCCAGCAGCTTAGCGTGGGCCACCGGAGAGACCCAGTACTTC	CASSLAWATGETQYF
TRBJ2-2	NA	NA	TRBV4-2	TGTGCCAGCAGCGCCACTTACGGGATGGCTGAGAGGGAGCTGTTTTTT	CASSATYGMAERELFF
TRBJ2-1	TRBD1	NA	TRBV7-2	TGTGCCAGCAGCTTAACAGGGCCTTGGACAGGGGGCTACAATGAGCAGTTCTTC	CASSLTGPWTGGYNEQFF
TRBJ2-7	NA	NA	TRBV7-2	TGTGCCAGCAACAAACAGGGATCCTACGAGCAGTACTTC	CASNKQGSYEQYF
TRBJ2-6	NA	NA	TRBV7-2	TGTGCCAGCAGCTTTTGGCTCTCTGGGGCCAACGTCCTGACTTTC	CASSFWLSGANVLTF
TRBJ1-3	NA	NA	TRBV9	TGTGCCAGCAGCGTAGGTCAGGGTGATGACACCATATATTTT	CASSVGQGDDTIYF
TRBJ1-2	TRBD1	NA	TRBV28	TGTGCCAGTCGGACAGGGAGTGGTGGCTACACCTTC	CASRTGSGGYTF
TRBJ2-5	NA	NA	TRBV2	TGTGCCAGCAGCGTCCTTGACGAGACCCAGTACTTC	CASSVLDETQYF
TRBJ2-7	TRBD2	NA	TRBV7-9	TGTGCCAGCAACCTGGGGGGGGAGGCGCAGTACTTC	CASNLGGEAQYF
TRBJ1-2	NA	once	TRBV6-5	TGTGCCAGCAGTATCCGGACAGAGGGAAACTATGGCTACACCTTC	CASSIRTEGNYGYTF
TRBJ2-7	NA	NA	TRBV2	TGTGTTTCGGGCGGGCGTTGGGGCGAGCAGTACTTC	CVSGGRWGEQYF
TRBJ1-1	NA	NA	TRBV7-2	TGTGCCAGCAGCTTTTCTCCAGGGGCTGTCACTGAAGCTTTCTTT	CASSFSPGAVTEAFF
TRBJ2-3	TRBD2	NA	TRBV7-9	TGTGCCAGCAGCTTAAGGACTAGCGGGGGCTGGGATACGCAGTATTTT	CASSLRTSGGWDTQYF
TRBJ2-1	NA	NA	TRBV7-3	TGTGCCAGCAGCTTAGGGGTGGGGTTCAATGAGCAGTTCTTC	CASSLGVGFNEQFF
TRBJ1-1	TRBD1	NA	TRBV14	TGTGCCAGCAGCCGTTTCGGGACAGTGGACACTGAAGCTTTCTTT	CASSRFGTVDTEAFF
TRBJ1-1	TRBD1	NA	TRBV19	TGTGCCAGTAGTTTTTACCGGGACAGGGCCCGCAGAACTGAAGCTTTCTTT	CASSFYRDRARRTEAFF
TRBJ1-1	TRBD1	NA	TRBV29-1	TGCAGCGTTCACGGACAGGGCGAAGCTTTCTTT	CSVHGQGEAFF
TRBJ1-3	TRBD1	NA	TRBV28	TGTGCCAGCAGACCGGGACAGACCTCTGGAAACACCATATATTTT	CASRPGQTSGNTIYF
TRBJ1-6	NA	NA	TRBV14	TGTGCCAGCAGCCAAGACACCTCTTATTCACCCCTCCACTTT	CASSQDTSYSPLHF
TRBJ2-3	NA	NA	TRBV13	TGTGCCAGCAGCTTAGTTAGGGGACGTAACACAGATACGCAGTATTTT	CASSLVRGRNTDTQYF
TRBJ1-5	NA	NA	TRBV5-1	TGCGCCAGCAGCTTGTTAGGTCGGAATCAGCCCCAGCATTTT	CASSLLGRNQPQHF
TRBJ2-1	NA	NA	TRBV7-2	TGTGCCAGCAGCTTGGGGTGGGAGGTGCAGTTCTTC	CASSLGWEVQFF
TRBJ1-4	TRBD1	NA	TRBV9	TGTGCCAGCAGCGTAGCGGACAGGGGGCGAAAACTGTTTTTT	CASSVADRGRKLFF
TRBJ1-1	TRBD1	NA	TRBV6-1	TGTGCCAGCAGTGAACTGGGACAGGGGATAACTGAAGCTTTCTTT	CASSELGQGITEAFF
TRBJ1-2	TRBD1	NA	TRBV6-1	TGTGCCAGCAAGAAGGTAGGACAGGGGCTGGACGGCTACACCTTC	CASKKVGQGLDGYTF